These T cell receptor beta chains were read from a single sample in a study of OX40 agonist ivuxolimab in advanced cancers. Profiled with immunoSEQ multiplex PCR; TCRdb holds only in-frame clones, not every one. The data hold about 50,000 clones, with 88% observed a single time. The material was CD4+ or CD8+ T cells sorted from blood, obtained in a trial of the OX40 agonist ivuxolimab. The receptors here all came from an adult with an advanced solid tumor such as melanoma, head and neck, liver or kidney cancer. Both conserved end residues are part of each CDR3.

V: TRBV5-1; J: TRBJ1-3; CDR3: CASLPLNTIYF
V: TRBV7-9; J: TRBJ1-1; CDR3: CASSLEGNTEAFF
V: TRBV19; J: TRBJ1-1; CDR3: CASSVTTWNTEAFF
V: TRBV5-1; J: TRBJ2-5; CDR3: CASSPRYGLAGGGSPETQYF
V: TRBV2; J: TRBJ2-4; CDR3: CASSVAGLEYF
V: TRBV30; J: TRBJ1-5; CDR3: CAWSVGGNQPQHF
V: TRBV19; J: TRBJ1-2; CDR3: CASTGAQGNYGYTF
V: TRBV19; J: TRBJ2-3; CDR3: CASSIRTSGSVHTQYF
V: TRBV30; J: TRBJ1-1; CDR3: CAWSGLRDRGVNTEAFF
V: TRBV2; J: TRBJ1-2; CDR3: CASSVSVANYGYTF
V: TRBV5-6; J: TRBJ2-7; CDR3: CASSLDGTSGEQYF
V: TRBV5-1; J: TRBJ2-5; CDR3: CASSVTTQGETQYF
V: TRBV11-3; J: TRBJ2-2; CDR3: CASSLERLTSGAGELFF
V: TRBV30; J: TRBJ2-3; CDR3: CAWARLAAYTDTQYF
V: TRBV27; J: TRBJ1-5; CDR3: CASSLGTKGNQPQHF
V: TRBV6-5; J: TRBJ1-1; CDR3: CASGNTEAFF
V: TRBV29-1; J: TRBJ2-1; CDR3: CSVEGLSNEQFF
V: TRBV5-4; J: TRBJ1-2; CDR3: CASSSGSRVEQGTLDGYTF
V: TRBV5-8; J: TRBJ2-7; CDR3: CASSRDRGGEQYF
V: TRBV6-6; J: TRBJ1-3; CDR3: CASSSPGAGGNTIYF
V: TRBV10-2; J: TRBJ1-2; CDR3: CASIGTGRGRGYTF
V: TRBV11-2; J: TRBJ1-3; CDR3: CASSQIVGGSFGNTIYF
V: TRBV15; J: TRBJ2-1; CDR3: CATSRDPLFQSEQFF
V: TRBV15; J: TRBJ2-7; CDR3: CATSRAGTGDEQYF
V: TRBV19; J: TRBJ1-3; CDR3: CASAGLNKNTIYF
V: TRBV6-6; J: TRBJ2-4; CDR3: CASIAVGENIQYF
V: TRBV5-1; J: TRBJ1-5; CDR3: CASSPEGGRLGQPQHF
V: TRBV5-1; J: TRBJ1-2; CDR3: CASSTQGTGGYTF
V: TRBV5-1; J: TRBJ2-3; CDR3: CASSLATSSGSSTDTQYF
V: TRBV28; J: TRBJ2-3; CDR3: CASSGRAQTDTQYF
V: TRBV4-2; J: TRBJ2-2; CDR3: CASSQWPRTSSQNTGELFF
V: TRBV5-4; J: TRBJ2-7; CDR3: CASGSPGGVSEQYF
V: TRBV6-5; J: TRBJ1-1; CDR3: CASSRGLGANTEAFF
V: TRBV30; J: TRBJ2-7; CDR3: CAWRGLAGPWTEQYF
V: TRBV28; J: TRBJ1-5; CDR3: CASRLQGGSNQPQHF
V: TRBV29-1; J: TRBJ1-2; CDR3: CSVEGGYTF
V: TRBV7-9; J: TRBJ1-1; CDR3: CASSAPRRDLQNTEAFF
V: TRBV19; J: TRBJ2-1; CDR3: CASNWGRTNNEQFF
V: TRBV18; J: TRBJ1-3; CDR3: CASSRGTDGNTIYF
V: TRBV27; J: TRBJ2-3; CDR3: CASSFSGGDTQYF
V: TRBV21-1; J: TRBJ2-1; CDR3: CASSKAVPSGHPGNEQFF
V: TRBV27; J: TRBJ2-3; CDR3: CASRPLASGTDTQYF
V: TRBV18; J: TRBJ1-2; CDR3: CASSPGTEGYTF
V: TRBV5-1; J: TRBJ1-2; CDR3: CASSQMTGANYGYTF
V: TRBV29-1; J: TRBJ2-7; CDR3: CSVGIGEGSEQYF
V: TRBV28; J: TRBJ2-5; CDR3: CASSFLQGAGETQYF
V: TRBV19; J: TRBJ2-5; CDR3: CASSNRGQETQYF
V: TRBV5-1; J: TRBJ1-4; CDR3: CASSLEGGPNGKLFF
V: TRBV6-5; J: TRBJ2-5; CDR3: CASSYGQLETQYF
V: TRBV2; J: TRBJ1-1; CDR3: CASRVQSGTEAFF
V: TRBV25-1; J: TRBJ2-1; CDR3: CASRETGTSGRNEQFF
V: TRBV28; J: TRBJ2-2; CDR3: CASSLAGQGTGELFF
V: TRBV6-5; J: TRBJ1-1; CDR3: CASFDRGRTEAFF
V: TRBV5-6; J: TRBJ2-1; CDR3: CASSLESGLFYNEQFF
V: TRBV4-1; J: TRBJ2-5; CDR3: CASSQTGDQETQYF
V: TRBV19; J: TRBJ2-2; CDR3: CASSEGASTGELFF
V: TRBV28; J: TRBJ2-7; CDR3: CASSLFLRAGASYEQYF
V: TRBV7-2; J: TRBJ2-7; CDR3: CASSLNSGPYEQYF
V: TRBV28; J: TRBJ1-3; CDR3: CASSFFSGNTIYF
V: TRBV27; J: TRBJ1-1; CDR3: CASTPGQGRTEAFF